Sequencing of this T cell receptor (beta chain) was carried out in a study of cytomegalovirus exposure and HLA in healthy donors. Primers for the PCR totalled 60 Vbeta and 13 Jbeta. The table came from immunoSEQ multiplex PCR; TCRdb's copy has only in-frame clones and leaves some out. The sample has a few hundred thousand clones, roughly four fifths seen once; the top ten hold 0.22%. This CDR3 has 13 residues. Trimming took off 5 bases at V and 3 bases at J, with 11 bases between the two ends. Germline assignment: CDR1 SGHAT and CDR2 FQNNGV. The sample comprised PBMCs. The chain employs TRBV11-2 and TRBJ2-7; D remains unclear. This TCR was sampled from a girl aged 2-10 years in good health and CMV-seronegative. The CDR3 nucleotides are TGTGCCAGCAGCCACCTCGGGTACTACGAGCAGTACTTC. Its protein is CASSHLGYYEQYF.